This entry describes one T cell receptor beta chain. The target antigen is unknown. TCRdb's copy holds only in-frame clones and misses some; the assay was immunoSEQ multiplex PCR. Among 2 million or so clones, just under 95% were seen once, and the ten largest hold 0.9% to 1.3%. Naive CD8 cells, CD45RO-negative and positively selected for CCR7, excluded terminally differentiated effector memory CD45RA+ cells. The CDR3 has 16 amino acids. With 4 bases clipped from V and 5 bases from J, the junction kept 8 bases outside the gene matches. Germline CDR1 MNHNY, CDR2 SVGAGI (reference sequence). This specimen belongs to a study of shared clonotypes between healthy human individuals. Study-level findings and limits: An anticipated effect of sequencing depth on clonotype sharing among donors was recognized. Larger estimated richness was generally recorded for naive subsets relative to memory subsets. A handful of donors showed sharing of around 5% of naive CD4 clonotypes.

Sequencing was performed on naive CD8+ T cells sorted from blood. The chain employs TRBV6-6 and TRBJ2-5, with 12 nucleotides matching TRBD2. The origin of this receptor is a man younger than 30 in good health. The CDR3 region has the DNA TGTGCCAGCAGTTTTAGCCTAGCGGGGGGGCGGGAGACCCAGTACTTC. Protein product: CASSFSLAGGRETQYF.